Sequencing of this TCR beta chain was carried out in a study of blood T cell repertoires in COVID-19. Original processing notes: Amplification from reference gene primers served as the basis for estimated nucleated cell counts. The data were produced by immunoSEQ multiplex PCR, yet TCRdb's version contains in-frame clones alone and is incomplete. V and J calls and clone size follow that table, whereas D and trimming were derived from the DNA. Found here are approximately 66,000 clones, over 75% of them singletons; the top ten hold 6.6%. Trimming cost V 4 bases and J 8 bases; bases outside gene matches: 8. Germline V gene lookup returns CDR1 LGHDT and CDR2 YNNKEL (reference sequence). CDR3 length: 17 residues.

This clonotype originated in a man in his sixties with acute or convalescent COVID-19. Sequencing used peripheral blood. The chain recombines TRBV3-1 (or the pseudogene TRBV3-2) with TRBJ2-1, with TRBD2 matching 16 bases. The CDR3 spells CASSPGTSGGAVDEQFF. The CDR3 DNA is TGTGCCAGCAGCCCCGGGACTAGCGGGGGGGCCGTGGATGAGCAGTTCTTC.